Below, one T cell receptor beta chain is given with its context. This specimen comes from a study of PD-1 blockade in mismatch repair-deficient tumors. Profiled with immunoSEQ multiplex PCR; TCRdb holds only in-frame clones, not every one. Counted here are 40,000 to 60,000 clones, more than 65% occurring once; the ten biggest clones make up roughly 8.8%. CDR1 is SNHLY and CDR2 is FYNNEI in the germline V gene. This CDR3 contains 12 residues. V lost 4 bases and J 7 bases, leaving 10 bases between the germline ends. The sequence derives from an adult with mismatch repair-deficient cancer. This material consisted of peripheral blood, taken around 19 weeks after starting pembrolizumab. The V call is TRBV2, the J call TRBJ1-1, with D perhaps matching TRBD1 (6 bases). The CDR3 loop reads CASSAEGGEAFF. DNA for the CDR3: TGTGCCAGCAGTGCGGAGGGGGGTGAAGCTTTCTTT. The full variable domain, completed using reference TRBV2 and TRBJ1-1, is EPEVTQTPSHQVTQMGQEVILRCVPISNHLYFYWYRQILGQKVEFLVSFYNNEISEKSEIFDDQFSVERPDGSNFTLKIRSTKLEDSAMYFCASSAEGGEAFFGQGTRLTVV.